Listed below are T cell receptor beta chains from one sample, sequenced in a study of vaccination and CD4 T cells after COVID-19. One entry per CDR3 protein, called by TCRdb with MiXCR from the PCR reads. The sample holds 15,000 to 25,000 distinct CDR3 sequences, less than 50% seen once. These receptors are not linked to any known antigen. The sequenced sample consisted of cultured CD4+ T cells from blood. The origin of the receptors is a human donor with COVID-19. The CDR3 runs from the conserved cysteine through the conserved F or W. The D gene is left open where the match is weak. Expanded clones get a size class; other rows say once, few or many, or leave the size out.

.,TRBD1,TRBV25-1,TRBJ1-2,TGTGCCAGCAGTGCCCACCAGGGACAGGGCAGGCCGTCTTATGGCTACACCTTC,CASSAHQGQGRPSYGYTF
.,.,TRBV7-2,TRBJ1-1,TGTGCCAGCAGCTTAGGGTTGGGAAGAGAAGCTTTCTTT,CASSLGLGREAFF
once,.,TRBV14,TRBJ2-1,TGTGCCAGCAGCCAAGGGGGCGCCACCTACAATGAGCAGTTCTTC,CASSQGGATYNEQFF
.,.,TRBV6-1,TRBJ1-3,TGTGCCAGCAGTCAGGGCCCCTCTGGAAACACCATATATTTT,CASSQGPSGNTIYF
.,TRBD1,TRBV2,TRBJ2-3,TGTGCCAGCAGTGAACGGCAGGGGGCCATTAGCACAGATACGCAGTATTTT,CASSERQGAISTDTQYF
.,TRBD1,TRBV7-2,TRBJ1-6,TGTGCCAGCAGCAAACCGGGACAGTATAATTCACCCCTCCACTTT,CASSKPGQYNSPLHF
few,.,TRBV7-9,TRBJ1-1,TGTGCCAGCAGCCCTACCCGGGCAGGTGTGATAGTGAACACTGAAGCTTTCTTT,CASSPTRAGVIVNTEAFF
.,.,TRBV19,TRBJ2-7,TGTGCCAGTAGTATTCTAGGAGGGTCACACTCCGAGCAGTACTTC,CASSILGGSHSEQYF
few,TRBD1,TRBV7-8,TRBJ1-2,TGTGCCAGCAGCTTAGGACAGGGGAGGCATGGCTACACCTTC,CASSLGQGRHGYTF
.,TRBD2,TRBV6-2/TRBV6-3,TRBJ2-6,TGTGCCAGCCTAGCGGGGGCCTCTGGGGCCAACGTCCTGACTTTC,CASLAGASGANVLTF
.,TRBD2,TRBV5-6,TRBJ2-5,TGTGCCAGCAGCCCTCTGACTAGCGGGGGTAGATGGGGGCAAGAGACCCAGTACTTC,CASSPLTSGGRWGQETQYF
.,.,TRBV19,TRBJ1-3,TGTGCCAGTAGTATGGGACCAGGAGGAAACACCATATATTTT,CASSMGPGGNTIYF
few,TRBD2,TRBV24-1,TRBJ2-3,TGTGCCACCAGTGATCCGTCCGGGAGGGAGAGAGATACGCAGTATTTT,CATSDPSGRERDTQYF
.,.,TRBV6-1,TRBJ1-1,TGTGCCAGCAGGGGGGGCATGAACACTGAAGCTTTCTTT,CASRGGMNTEAFF
.,.,TRBV19,TRBJ2-3,TGTGCCAGTAGTATAAGGGGCGGCTATACGCAGTATTTT,CASSIRGGYTQYF
.,.,TRBV20-1,TRBJ2-1,TGCAGTGCTAGAGATGGGAGTGCGGGGAACTCCTACAATGAGCAGTTCTTC,CSARDGSAGNSYNEQFF
.,.,TRBV7-8,TRBJ1-5,TGTGCCAGCAGCAAGACAGACAATCAGCCCCAGCATTTT,CASSKTDNQPQHF
few,TRBD2,TRBV24-1,TRBJ2-3,TGTGCCACCAGTGACCCCCTGGCGGGGGGATCAGATACGCAGTATTTT,CATSDPLAGGSDTQYF
few,.,TRBV11-3,TRBJ2-2,TGTGCCAGCAGCTCCCGCGACAAGAACACCGGGGAGCTGTTTTTT,CASSSRDKNTGELFF
.,TRBD2,TRBV6-1,TRBJ2-3,TGTGCCAGCAGTCCTAGGCGGGGCGGGGGGGCAGATACGCAGTATTTT,CASSPRRGGGADTQYF
.,TRBD1,TRBV30,TRBJ1-6,TGTGCCTGGAGTCCTAGGGGGACAGGCGGGTCACCCCTCCACTTT,CAWSPRGTGGSPLHF
few,TRBD2,TRBV6-1,TRBJ2-5,TGTGCCAGCAGCCGCCCGGGGGGGCGGGAGACCCAGTACTTC,CASSRPGGRETQYF
few,.,TRBV6-1,TRBJ2-2,TGTGCCAGCAGTGAAGCGAGGGGGAACACCGGGGAGCTGTTTTTT,CASSEARGNTGELFF
few,TRBD1,TRBV27,TRBJ1-2,TGTGCCGCGCGGACAGGGGTTAGTGGCTACACCTTC,CAARTGVSGYTF
few,.,TRBV19,TRBJ1-5,TGTGCCAGTAGGGGCTACTCGACAGCCTATAGCAATCAGCCCCAGCATTTT,CASRGYSTAYSNQPQHF
few,.,TRBV11-2,TRBJ1-1,TGTGCCAGCAGCCCTGGACAGCGGGCAAACACTGAAGCTTTCTTT,CASSPGQRANTEAFF
few,.,TRBV12-3/TRBV12-4,TRBJ2-5,TGTGCCAGCAGTCGACTGGAAAGGGTCGTACAAGAGACCCAGTACTTC,CASSRLERVVQETQYF
.,.,TRBV20-1,TRBJ2-4,TGCAGTGCTTTCGGGCCGGGACTGGCCAAAAACATTCAGTACTTC,CSAFGPGLAKNIQYF
few,.,TRBV29-1,TRBJ1-2,TGCAGCGTTGATGGCTTGCGAGGTGGCTACACCTTC,CSVDGLRGGYTF
once,TRBD1,TRBV12-3/TRBV12-4,TRBJ1-6,TGTGCCAGCCAACCGGGGACAGGGAATTCACCCCTCCACTTT,CASQPGTGNSPLHF
.,.,TRBV5-6,TRBJ2-7,TGTGCCAGCAGCTTCCCCGGGACGGGTTCCGAGCAGTACTTC,CASSFPGTGSEQYF
few,.,TRBV15,TRBJ1-1,TGTGCCACCAGCACCAGGGTAAGTGGCACTGAAGCTTTCTTT,CATSTRVSGTEAFF
.,.,TRBV7-2,TRBJ1-2,TGTGCCAGCAGCACGGTGCCAGATCCCCTCTATGGCTACACCTTC,CASSTVPDPLYGYTF
.,.,TRBV7-2,TRBJ1-1,TGTGCCAGCAGCTATTACCAGGTGAACACTGAAGCTTTCTTT,CASSYYQVNTEAFF
.,.,TRBV6-5,TRBJ1-6,TGTGCCAGCAGTTACCAGAGGACCCTCCACTTT,CASSYQRTLHF
.,.,TRBV5-6,TRBJ1-6,TGTGCCAGCACCTTGGTTCGGGGCTCTCTTTCACCCCTCCACTTT,CASTLVRGSLSPLHF
.,TRBD2,TRBV11-2,TRBJ2-2,TGTGCCAGCAGCCCCCGGCTAGCGGGGGGAACCTCAATGGCGGGGGAGCTGTTTTTT,CASSPRLAGGTSMAGELFF
few,TRBD1,TRBV2,TRBJ1-5,TGTGCCAGCGAACAGGGGGGGCTTCAGCCCCAGCATTTT,CASEQGGLQPQHF
.,TRBD1,TRBV7-2,TRBJ1-2,TGTGCCAGCAGCTTCCCAGGGGGCATTAACTATGGCTACACCTTC,CASSFPGGINYGYTF
few,TRBD1,TRBV11-1,TRBJ1-2,TGTGCCAGCAGCTTCAACACAGGGGCCTTTTATGGCTACACCTTC,CASSFNTGAFYGYTF
few,TRBD1,TRBV19,TRBJ1-2,TGTGCCAGTAGCCGCCGGTCGACAGGGGGCGCGGTGCTGCGAGGCTACACCTTC,CASSRRSTGGAVLRGYTF
.,.,TRBV19,TRBJ1-1,TGTGCCAGTAGTATTTCCTCGGGGGCCCCTGAAGCTTTCTTT,CASSISSGAPEAFF
.,.,TRBV6-1,TRBJ1-5,TGTGCCAGCAGTACGCAGGGAACTGGTGGACAGCCCCAGCATTTT,CASSTQGTGGQPQHF
few,TRBD1,TRBV27,TRBJ1-4,TGTGCCAGCAGTTCGGACAGGGTAACTAATGAAAAACTGTTTTTT,CASSSDRVTNEKLFF
few,.,TRBV12-3/TRBV12-4,TRBJ1-1,TGTGCCAGCAGTTCCGACCCCCGGGCGAACACTGAAGCTTTCTTT,CASSSDPRANTEAFF
few,.,TRBV30,TRBJ1-2,TGTGCCTGGGCTCGACAGGAGATACCTTATGGCTACACCTTC,CAWARQEIPYGYTF
few,.,TRBV7-9,TRBJ1-5,TGTGCCAGCAGCTTTGCAGCCAGCAATCAGCCCCAGCATTTT,CASSFAASNQPQHF